This T cell receptor (beta chain) was recovered during a study of regulatory T cells in long-lasting Graves disease. The CDR3 has 15 amino acids. Building the TCR beta libraries relied on iRepertoire HTBI primers, and CDR3 regions underwent Arm-PCR. TCRdb re-analysed the multiplex PCR reads in MiXCR, keeping a single row per CDR3 protein. The sample holds roughly 500,000 distinct CDR3 sequences, under 25% seen once. Concerning this clonotype itself: A junction boundary mismatches the germline segment, possibly from a read error.

The time point here: persistent/refractory GD, antithyroid drugs over 5 years with positive TRAb. Isolated PBMC RNA provided the starting material for the TCR library. The starting material was peripheral blood mononuclear cells (PBMCs), obtained when the disease was refractory, from a patient treated with antithyroid drugs. The rearrangement joins TRBV12-3 or TRBV12-4 to TRBJ2-3, with TRBD2 as a possible D gene (6 bases). This sequence originates from a female donor with Graves disease. The CDR3 spells CAGRERDSHADTQYF. As DNA, the CDR3 is TGTGCCGGCAGGGAGAGGGACTCGCATGCAGATACGCAGTATTTT.